This T cell receptor (beta chain) was recovered during a study of blood T cell repertoires in COVID-19. Those enrolled in Seattle joined during active infection and were followed longitudinally afterward. With V trimmed by 4 bases and J by 0 bases, 13 bases remained unmatched. This CDR3 is built from 21 residues. Germline V gene sequence: CDR1 KGHSH, CDR2 LQKENI. Assay used: immunoSEQ multiplex PCR; TCRdb lists only in-frame clones, some missing. The sample has over 150,000 clones, 88% seen once. This TCR derives from a man in his fifties or sixties with COVID-19, enrolled during active disease. Sequenced input: peripheral blood. The J gene is TRBJ2-2, the V gene TRBV18; 14 nucleotides agree with TRBD2. The CDR3 DNA sequence: TGTGCCAGCTCACTGACGAAGCCCGGACTAGCGGGGGGTCCGAACACCGGGGAGCTGTTTTTT. Encoded protein: CASSLTKPGLAGGPNTGELFF.